This T cell receptor (beta chain) emerged from a study of T cell responses to AZD1222 COVID-19 vaccine. Note on this clone: Its antigen is not identified. The junction departs from germline at one end; a sequencing error may be responsible.

Study-wide findings and caveats: CD4 TCRs associated with vaccination spanned spike, dominating at 160-218 and 743-854. Vaccination with two AZD1222 doses was followed by a rise in Spike-specific TCR breadth and depth.

TCRdb's table, derived via immunoSEQ multiplex PCR, lists solely in-frame clones and lacks some. The sample records roughly 150,000 clones, 90% to 95% being singletons. CDR3 length: 12 amino acids. Per germline, CDR1 SSHAT and CDR2 FNYEAQ (reference sequence). The sequence was obtained from an adult who received the AZD1222 COVID-19 vaccine. Sequenced here: peripheral blood, sampled 28 days after the second AZD1222 dose. The rearrangement links TRBV7-7 to TRBJ2-7; 8 nucleotides match TRBD1. The CDR3 DNA sequence: TGTGCTAGCAGTCCCGACAGGGGAGAGCAGTACTTC. Encoded protein: CASSPDRGEQYF.